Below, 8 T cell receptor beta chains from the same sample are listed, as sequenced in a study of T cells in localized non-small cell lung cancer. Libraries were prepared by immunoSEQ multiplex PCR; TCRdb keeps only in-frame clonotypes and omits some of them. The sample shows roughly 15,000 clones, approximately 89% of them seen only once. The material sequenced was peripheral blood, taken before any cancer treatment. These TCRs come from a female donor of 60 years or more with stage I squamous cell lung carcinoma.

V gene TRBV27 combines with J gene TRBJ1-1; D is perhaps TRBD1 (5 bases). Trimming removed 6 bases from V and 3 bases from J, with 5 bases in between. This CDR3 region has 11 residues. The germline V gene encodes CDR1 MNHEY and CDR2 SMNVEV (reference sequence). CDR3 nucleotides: TGTGCCAGCAGGGGGGACACTGAAGCTTTCTTT. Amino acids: CASRGDTEAFF.

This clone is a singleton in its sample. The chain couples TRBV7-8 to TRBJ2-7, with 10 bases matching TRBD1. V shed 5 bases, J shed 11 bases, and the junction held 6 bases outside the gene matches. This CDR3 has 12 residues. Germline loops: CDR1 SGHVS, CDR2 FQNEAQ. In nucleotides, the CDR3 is TGTGCCAGCAGCACCGGACAGGGGGAAAAGTACTTC. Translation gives CASSTGQGEKYF.

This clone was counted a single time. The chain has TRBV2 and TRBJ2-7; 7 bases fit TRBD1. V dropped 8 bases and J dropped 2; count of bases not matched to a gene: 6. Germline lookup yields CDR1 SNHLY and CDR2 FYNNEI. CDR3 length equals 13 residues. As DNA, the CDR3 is TGTGCCAGCCTGCGACAGGGAGCCTACGAGCAGTACTTC. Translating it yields CASLRQGAYEQYF.

CDR3 protein: CASSQDPGLAGISSYNEQFF. Here the CDR3 DNA reads TGCGCCAGCAGCCAAGACCCCGGACTAGCGGGCATATCCTCCTACAATGAGCAGTTCTTC. V is TRBV4-3 and J is TRBJ2-1; 11 nucleotides agree with TRBD2. This CDR3 is 20 amino acids long. Unmatched junction bases numbered 10, after V lost 0 bases and J lost 0 bases. Germline values: CDR1 LGHNA, CDR2 YSLEER.

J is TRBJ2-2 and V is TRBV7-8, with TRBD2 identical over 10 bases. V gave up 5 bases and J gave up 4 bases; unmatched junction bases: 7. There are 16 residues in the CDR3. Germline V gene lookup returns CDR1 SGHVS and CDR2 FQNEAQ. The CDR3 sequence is CASSQDRTSGTGELFF. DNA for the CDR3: TGTGCCAGCAGCCAGGACCGGACTAGCGGCACCGGGGAGCTGTTTTTT. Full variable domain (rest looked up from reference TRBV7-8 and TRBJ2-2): GAGVSQSPRYKVAKRGQDVALRCDPISGHVSLFWYQQALGQGPEFLTYFQNEAQLDKSGLPSDRFFAERPEGSVSTLKIQRTQQEDSAVYLCASSQDRTSGTGELFFGEGSRLTVL.

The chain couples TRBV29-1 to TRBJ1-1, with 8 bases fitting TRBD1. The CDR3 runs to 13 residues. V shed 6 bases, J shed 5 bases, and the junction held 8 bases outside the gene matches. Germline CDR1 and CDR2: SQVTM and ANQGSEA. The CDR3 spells CSVVSGGTTEAFF. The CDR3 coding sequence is TGCAGCGTCGTATCAGGGGGCACGACTGAAGCTTTCTTT.

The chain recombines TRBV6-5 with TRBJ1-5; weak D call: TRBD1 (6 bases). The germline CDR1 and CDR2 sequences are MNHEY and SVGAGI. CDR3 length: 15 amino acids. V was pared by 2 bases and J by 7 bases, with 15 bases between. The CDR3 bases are TGTGCCAGCAGTTACCGCGGGGGCCATAGGCAGCCCCAGCATTTT. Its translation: CASSYRGGHRQPQHF.

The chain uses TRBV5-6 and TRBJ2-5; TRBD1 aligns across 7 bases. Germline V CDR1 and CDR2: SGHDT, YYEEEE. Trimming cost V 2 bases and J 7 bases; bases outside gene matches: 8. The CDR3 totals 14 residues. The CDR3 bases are TGTGCCAGCAGCTTCGGGACAGCCTCAGGGACCCAGTACTTC. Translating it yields CASSFGTASGTQYF. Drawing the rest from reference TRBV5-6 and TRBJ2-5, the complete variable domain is DAGVTQSPTHLIKTRGQQVTLRCSPKSGHDTVSWYQQALGQGPQFIFQYYEEEERQRGNFPDRFSGHQFPNYSSELNVNALLLGDSALYLCASSFGTASGTQYFGPGTRLLVL.